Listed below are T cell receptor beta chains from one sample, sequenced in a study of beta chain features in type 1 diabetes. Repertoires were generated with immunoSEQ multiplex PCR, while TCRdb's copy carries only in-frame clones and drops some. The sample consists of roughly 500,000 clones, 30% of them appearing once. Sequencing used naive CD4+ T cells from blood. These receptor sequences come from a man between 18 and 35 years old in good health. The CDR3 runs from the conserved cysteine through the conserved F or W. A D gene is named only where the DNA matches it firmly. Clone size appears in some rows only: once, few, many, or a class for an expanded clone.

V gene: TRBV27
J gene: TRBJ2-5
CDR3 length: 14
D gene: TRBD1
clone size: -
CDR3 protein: CASSYRGQSETQYF
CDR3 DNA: TGTGCCAGCAGTTACAGGGGGCAGTCGGAGACCCAGTACTTC

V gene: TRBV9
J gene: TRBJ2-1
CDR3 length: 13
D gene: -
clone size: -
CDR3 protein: CASSVASRNEQFF
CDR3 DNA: TGTGCCAGCAGCGTAGCTAGCAGGAATGAGCAGTTCTTC

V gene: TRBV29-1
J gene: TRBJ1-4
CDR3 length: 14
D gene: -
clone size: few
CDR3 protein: CSVNRDGGNEKLFF
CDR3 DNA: TGCAGCGTAAATCGGGACGGTGGTAATGAAAAACTGTTTTTT

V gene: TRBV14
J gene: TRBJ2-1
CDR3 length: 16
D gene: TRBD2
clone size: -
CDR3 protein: CASSPLGAGGRYEQFF
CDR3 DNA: TGTGCCAGCAGCCCACTGGGAGCGGGAGGGCGGTATGAGCAGTTCTTC

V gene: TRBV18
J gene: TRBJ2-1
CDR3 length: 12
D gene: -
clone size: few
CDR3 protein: CASSPDRNEQFF
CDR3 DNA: TGTGCCAGCTCACCGGACAGAAATGAGCAGTTCTTC

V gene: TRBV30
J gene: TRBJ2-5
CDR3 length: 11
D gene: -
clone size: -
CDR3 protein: CAWSKGETQYF
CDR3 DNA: TGTGCCTGGTCGAAAGGTGAGACCCAGTACTTC

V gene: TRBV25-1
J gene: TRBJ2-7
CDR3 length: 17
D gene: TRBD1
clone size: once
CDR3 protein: CASSDWGAGTGTYEQYF
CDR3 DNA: TGTGCCAGCAGTGATTGGGGTGCGGGGACAGGGACCTACGAGCAGTACTTC

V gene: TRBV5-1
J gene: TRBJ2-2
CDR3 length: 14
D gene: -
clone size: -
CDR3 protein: CASSLATDGGELFF
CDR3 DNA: TGCGCCAGCAGCTTGGCGACAGACGGCGGGGAGCTGTTTTTT

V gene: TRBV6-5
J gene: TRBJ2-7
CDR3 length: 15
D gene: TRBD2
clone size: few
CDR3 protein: CASSYSLAGGYEQYF
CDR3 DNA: TGTGCCAGCAGTTACTCGCTAGCGGGAGGCTACGAGCAGTACTTC

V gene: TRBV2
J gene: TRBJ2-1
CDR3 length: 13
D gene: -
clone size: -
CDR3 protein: CASSDTSWVEQFF
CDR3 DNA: TGTGCCAGCAGTGATACTAGCTGGGTTGAGCAGTTCTTC

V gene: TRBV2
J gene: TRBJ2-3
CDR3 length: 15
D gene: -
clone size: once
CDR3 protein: CASTLTGLSTDTQYF
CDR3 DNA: TGTGCCAGCACCTTAACGGGACTCAGCACAGATACGCAGTATTTT

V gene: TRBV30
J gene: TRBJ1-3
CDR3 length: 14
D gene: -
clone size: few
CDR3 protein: CAWISGRAGNTIYF
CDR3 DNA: TGTGCCTGGATCAGCGGCAGGGCTGGAAACACCATATATTTT

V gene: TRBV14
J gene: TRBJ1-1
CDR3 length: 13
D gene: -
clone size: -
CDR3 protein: CASSQSLFTEAFF
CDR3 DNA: TGTGCCAGCAGCCAAAGCCTATTCACTGAAGCTTTCTTT

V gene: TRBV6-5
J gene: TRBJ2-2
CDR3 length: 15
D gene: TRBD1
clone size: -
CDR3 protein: CASRTDRGTIRELFF
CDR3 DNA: TGTGCCAGCAGGACGGACAGGGGAACGATCAGGGAGCTGTTTTTT

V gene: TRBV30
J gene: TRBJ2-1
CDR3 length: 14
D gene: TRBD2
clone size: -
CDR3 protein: CAWSAGTRGHEQFF
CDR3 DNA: TGTGCCTGGAGCGCCGGGACTAGAGGCCATGAGCAGTTCTTC